One sample yielded the 26 T cell receptor beta chains listed below, sequenced in a study of Tregs in tolerant kidney transplant recipients. The data were produced by immunoSEQ multiplex PCR, yet TCRdb's version contains in-frame clones alone and is incomplete. The sample lists about 100,000 clones, 93% occurring once. The sample in question was CD4+ T cells from blood, obtained before the transplant. Receptors were obtained from a human donor who received a combined kidney and bone marrow transplant.

The rearrangement joins TRBV5-6 to TRBJ1-1, with 10 bases identical to TRBD1. The V gene end was trimmed by 3 bases and the J gene end by 5 bases; junction bases not matched to a gene: 4. This CDR3 region has 14 residues. Germline V gives CDR1 SGHDT, CDR2 YYEEEE. The CDR3 nucleotides are TGTGCCAGCAGCTACGGGACAGGGGAGACTGAAGCTTTCTTT. The encoded protein is CASSYGTGETEAFF.

This chain links TRBV12-5 with TRBJ2-6, with no clear D. Germline lookup yields CDR1 LGHNT and CDR2 FRNRAP. The V and J ends lost 0 bases and 0 bases respectively, with 6 bases between them. This CDR3 comprises 16 residues. This CDR3 is CASGLVTSSGANVLTF. The CDR3 DNA reads as TGTGCTAGTGGTTTGGTAACCAGCTCTGGGGCCAACGTCCTGACTTTC.

The V gene is TRBV10-3, the J gene TRBJ2-3; no clear D. In germline, CDR1 is ENHRY, CDR2 SYGVKD. The CDR3 is 14 residues long. V was shortened by 6 bases and J by 2 bases, with 12 bases between the two germline ends. The chain's CDR3 is CAIRSTDPTDTQYF. For the CDR3, the DNA is TGTGCCATCAGATCTACAGACCCCACAGATACGCAGTATTTT.

The J gene is TRBJ2-5, the V gene TRBV30, with 9 nucleotides matching TRBD1. Per germline, CDR1 GTSNPN and CDR2 SVGIG (reference sequence). With V trimmed by 6 bases and J by 1 base, 12 bases remained unmatched. The CDR3 is 16 amino acids. The CDR3 DNA reads TGTGCCTGTGGTCCAGGGACAGGGAGGCCCCAAGAGACCCAGTACTTC. Translating gives CACGPGTGRPQETQYF.

Concerning this clone itself: Other DNA sequences in the sample encode the same CDR3. The J gene is TRBJ1-6, the V gene TRBV7-3; 8 bases agree with TRBD1. V shed 3 bases and J 13 bases; nucleotides not matched to a gene: 5. There are 13 residues in the CDR3. CDR1 and CDR2 from the germline V gene are SGHTA and FQGTGA. The CDR3 nucleotides are TGTGCCAGCAGCTTGGACAGGGAATCCCCCCTCCACTTT. This codes for CASSLDRESPLHF. Supplemented by reference TRBV7-3 and TRBJ1-6, the full variable domain reads GAGVSQTPSNKVTEKGKYVELRCDPISGHTALYWYRQSLGQGPEFLIYFQGTGAADDSGLPNDRFFAVRPEGSVSTLKIQRTERGDSAVYLCASSLDRESPLHFGNGTRLTVT.

The chain is built from TRBV6-5 and TRBJ1-2, with a weak D call TRBD1 (5 bases). Germline V gene lookup returns CDR1 MNHEY and CDR2 SVGAGI. The V gene lost 6 bases and the J gene lost 0 bases, with 14 bases spanning the gap. The CDR3 has 15 amino acids. The CDR3 here is CASRKTVSPNYGYTF. The CDR3, as DNA: TGTGCCAGCAGAAAGACAGTATCTCCTAACTATGGCTACACCTTC.

The rearrangement links TRBV7-2 to TRBJ2-7; no definite D call. CDR1 SGHTA and CDR2 FQGNSA come from the germline V gene. The CDR3 is made up of 11 amino acids. V was pared by 5 bases and J by 6 bases, with 8 bases between. CDR3 nucleotide sequence: TGTGCCAGCAGCGCCCGGTTCGAGCAGTACTTC. Protein sequence: CASSARFEQYF. Full variable domain (missing parts from reference TRBV7-2 and TRBJ2-7): GAGVSQSPSNKVTEKGKDVELRCDPISGHTALYWYRQSLGQGLEFLIYFQGNSAPDKSGLPSDRFSAERTGGSVSTLTIQRTQQEDSAVYLCASSARFEQYFGPGTRLTVT.

This chain links TRBV29-1 with TRBJ2-3; the match to TRBD2 covers 10 bases. The CDR3 covers 15 residues. CDR1 and CDR2 (germline): SQVTM, ANQGSEA. The V gene end was trimmed by 4 bases and the J gene end by 3 bases; junction bases not matched to a gene: 7. The CDR3 coding sequence is TGCAGCGTTGCCGTAGCGGGGGGCGGGACAGATACGCAGTATTTT. The encoded protein is CSVAVAGGGTDTQYF.

This sequence joins TRBV4-2 and TRBJ2-1; D might be TRBD2 (5 bases). Trimming removed 2 bases at V and 7 bases at J, with 6 bases between. The CDR3 sequence is 12 residues long. Germline CDR1 and CDR2: LGHNA and YNFKEQ. The CDR3 here is CASSQRRNEQFF. CDR3 coding DNA: TGTGCCAGCAGCCAAAGGAGGAATGAGCAGTTCTTC.

This sequence joins TRBV28 and TRBJ1-3; D is perhaps TRBD1 (5 bases). Germline V gives CDR1 MDHEN, CDR2 SYDVKM. The V end was cut by 3 bases, the J end by 2 bases, with 8 bases between. This CDR3 contains 14 residues. DNA for the CDR3: TGTGCCAGCAGTTTCGCAGGGCCTGGAAACACCATATATTTT. Its translation is CASSFAGPGNTIYF.

Notes on this clone: The sample has other DNA sequences that encode this CDR3 too. The rearrangement links TRBV6-6 to TRBJ2-3, with D maybe TRBD2 (6 bases). Trimming removed 3 bases from V and 6 bases from J, with 7 bases in between. This CDR3 has 12 residues. CDR1 is MNHNY and CDR2 is SVGAGI in the germline V gene (reference sequence). The CDR3: CASSYGRDTQYF. The CDR3, as DNA: TGTGCCAGCAGTTATGGGAGGGATACGCAGTATTTT.

A single count supports this clone. V is TRBV9 and J is TRBJ2-7, with D hard to call. This CDR3 has 12 residues. Looked up from germline, CDR1 is SGDLS and CDR2 is YYNGEE. With 0 bases removed from V and 5 bases from J, the gap between germline ends came to 6 bases. In DNA form, the CDR3 reads TGTGCCAGCAGCGTAGACACCAACGAGCAGTACTTC. It codes for CASSVDTNEQYF.

The rearrangement joins TRBV4-2 to TRBJ2-3; D might be TRBD2 (5 bases). Deletions cut 4 bases from V and 0 bases from J, with 17 bases between. The CDR3 extends over 17 amino acids. Germline V gene lookup returns CDR1 LGHNA and CDR2 YNFKEQ. The CDR3 coding sequence is TGTGCCAGCAGCCCACGAAGTCTTAGCGCGAGCACAGATACGCAGTATTTT. Translation gives CASSPRSLSASTDTQYF.

This chain links TRBV6-4 with TRBJ2-2, with a weak D call TRBD1 (6 bases). The CDR3 sequence is 14 residues long. Trimming pared 4 bases from V and 2 bases from J, leaving 8 bases between. Germline V gene data show CDR1 as MRHNA and CDR2 as SNTAGT. CDR3 nucleotide sequence: TGTGCCAGCAGTGGGGACACTAACACCGGGGAGCTGTTTTTT. Translating it yields CASSGDTNTGELFF.

The V call is TRBV19, the J call TRBJ1-2; D might be TRBD1 (6 bases). Looked up from germline, CDR1 is LNHDA and CDR2 is SQIVND (reference sequence). V lost 6 bases, J lost 5 bases, and 16 bases lay in between. CDR3 length: 14 residues. DNA for the CDR3: TGTGCCAGTAGGCCCGGGACAACTCTTTATGGCTACACCTTC. The encoded protein is CASRPGTTLYGYTF.

The rearrangement uses TRBV21-1 and TRBJ1-4. TRBV21-1 is labeled a pseudogene. There are 16 residues in the CDR3. The CDR3 nucleotides are TGTGCCAGCAGCAAAGAGGAGGGATGGAGTAGTGAAAAACTGTTTTTT. Translated, it gives CASSKEEGWSSEKLFF.

V gene TRBV18 combines with J gene TRBJ1-5; perhaps TRBD1 as D (5 bases). Per germline, CDR1 KGHSH and CDR2 LQKENI. CDR3 length equals 14 residues. The germline V and J ends were trimmed by 5 bases and 5 bases, with 13 bases remaining between them. The CDR3 is CASSLPGGDQPQHF. The CDR3 nucleotides read TGTGCCAGCTCATTGCCGGGGGGGGATCAGCCCCAGCATTTT. The full variable domain, completed using reference TRBV18 and TRBJ1-5, is NAGVMQNPRHLVRRRGQEARLRCSPMKGHSHVYWYRQLPEEGLKFMVYLQKENIIDESGMPKERFSAEFPKEGPSILRIQQVVRGDSAAYFCASSLPGGDQPQHFGDGTRLSIL.

This chain uses TRBV28 with TRBJ2-1; D is perhaps TRBD2 (6 bases). The germline CDR1 and CDR2 sequences are MDHEN and SYDVKM. The CDR3 is made up of 15 amino acids. With 7 bases removed from V and 3 bases from J, the gap between germline ends came to 16 bases. CDR3 nucleotide sequence: TGTGCCAGCAACGTCGGAGGGATCGACTACAATGAGCAGTTCTTC. Protein sequence: CASNVGGIDYNEQFF.

About this clone: At one of its ends the junction is not consistent with the germline gene, which may arise from a read error. The rearrangement joins TRBV4-1 to TRBJ2-7; 7 bases map to TRBD1. The V gene's germline CDR1 is MGHRA and CDR2 YSYEKL. CDR3 size: 15 residues. CDR3 DNA: TGCGCCAGCAGTCAAGGCCAGGGGGAGTCCTACGAGCAGTACTTC. Its translation is CASSQGQGESYEQYF.

CDR3 protein: CASSPRLAGVTYEQYF. Here the CDR3 DNA reads TGCGCCAGCAGCCCCAGACTAGCGGGAGTGACCTACGAGCAGTACTTC. The chain combines TRBV5-1 with TRBJ2-7, with 12 bases aligning to TRBD2. From germline, CDR1 is SGHRS and CDR2 YFSETQ. Unmatched junction bases numbered 7, after V lost 4 bases and J lost 2 bases. The CDR3 loop spans 16 amino acids.

CDR3 loop: CASSWTGGEQYF. DNA for the CDR3: TGCGCCAGCAGCTGGACAGGTGGCGAGCAGTACTTC. V usage is TRBV5-1 and J usage is TRBJ2-7, with 7 bases matching TRBD1. This CDR3 spans 12 amino acids. V trimming: 3 bases; J trimming: 6 bases; junction bases outside the gene matches: 3. Germline values: CDR1 SGHRS, CDR2 YFSETQ.

This chain joins TRBV5-1 and TRBJ2-2; TRBD2 matches 10 bases. In germline, CDR1 is SGHRS, CDR2 YFSETQ. The CDR3 contains 16 residues. After removal of 0 bases from V and 5 bases from J, the junction contained 4 bases not matched to a gene. The CDR3 DNA is TGCGCCAGCAGCTTGGGGACTAGCGGAAGGACCGGGGAGCTGTTTTTT. Its translation: CASSLGTSGRTGELFF.

The J gene is TRBJ2-7, the V gene TRBV11-1; 7 nucleotides match TRBD2. The CDR3 runs to 12 residues. Germline lookup yields CDR1 SGHAT and CDR2 FQDESV (reference sequence). J was trimmed by 7 bases and V by 11 bases; bases with no gene match: 11. The CDR3: CARRDYRGEQYF. DNA of the CDR3: TGTGCCCGCCGGGACTACCGAGGGGAGCAGTACTTC. Together with reference TRBV11-1 and TRBJ2-7, the CDR3 gives the full variable domain: EAEVAQSPRYKITEKSQAVAFWCDPISGHATLYWYRQILGQGPELLVQFQDESVVDDSQLPKDRFSAERLKGVDSTLKIQPAELGDSAMYLCARRDYRGEQYFGPGTRLTVT.

V and J are TRBV19 and TRBJ1-5; perhaps TRBD1 as D (5 bases). This CDR3 region has 17 residues. The germline gives CDR1 LNHDA, CDR2 SQIVND (reference sequence). V lost 8 bases, J lost 1 base, and 21 bases lay in between. Here the CDR3 DNA reads TGTGCCAGTCGTTTTGCGGGGAGGGGCTCGAGCAATCAGCCCCAGCATTTT. Its protein product is CASRFAGRGSSNQPQHF. Using reference TRBV19 and TRBJ1-5 for the parts outside the CDR3, the full variable domain is DGGITQSPKYLFRKEGQNVTLSCEQNLNHDAMYWYRQDPGQGLRLIYYSQIVNDFQKGDIAEGYSVSREKKESFPLTVTSAQKNPTAFYLCASRFAGRGSSNQPQHFGDGTRLSIL.

The rearrangement links TRBV5-1 to TRBJ2-7; TRBD1 aligns across 12 bases. After removal of 4 bases from V and 7 bases from J, the junction contained 15 bases not matched to a gene. The CDR3 runs 17 residues. CDR1 SGHRS and CDR2 YFSETQ come from the germline V gene. CDR3 nucleotide sequence: TGCGCCAGCAGCCTTCCCGTTCCGGGACAGGGGGCGCGGGAGCAGTACTTC. Protein product: CASSLPVPGQGAREQYF.

The rearrangement joins TRBV6-5 to TRBJ1-6; 8 nucleotides line up with TRBD1. V was clipped by 7 bases and J by 7 bases; unmatched bases: 9. The CDR3 sequence is 15 residues long. Germline V gives CDR1 MNHEY, CDR2 SVGAGI. The chain's CDR3 is CASNRNQGANSPLHF. The CDR3 nucleotides are TGTGCCAGCAACAGGAACCAGGGGGCGAATTCACCCCTCCACTTT.